This T cell receptor (beta chain) is drawn from a study of patients and donors after allogeneic stem cell transplantation (dated by TCRdb to 2020 to 2022). V lost 4 bases and J lost 3 bases; the stretch between them is 17 bases long. Including cysteine and phenylalanine, the CDR3 has 15 amino acids. Only CDR3 DNA remains: 45 bases, in frame from the first base. As encoded in the germline V gene, CDR1 is SGHRS while CDR2 is YFSETQ. Regarding this clonotype: The specificity of this receptor is unknown. No base qualities exist here, and no much larger clone lies one base off it.

Preparation of the library involved RT-PCR. Sequencing relied on a NextSeq 550. In-frame beta chains were kept once TCRdb had trimmed the public reads at Q25 with fastp and called clones with MiXCR. Entries are consolidated by CDR3 protein sequence, retaining the most common genes and DNA. The sample data list around 160,000 distinct CDR3 sequences, and 30% of these were observed just once. Of the sample, under 3.5% falls within the top ten clones. This TCR derives from a human donor who was either an allogeneic HSCT recipient or a stem cell or donor lymphocyte infusion donor (not recorded which). It is not recorded whose cells these are; they may come from a transplant donor. Material: blood, either unsorted or a sorted T cell fraction (not recorded which). Recombination linked TRBV5-1 to TRBJ2-7, with the D call tentatively TRBD1 or TRBD2, each fitting 5 bases. The bases are TGCGCCAGCAGCCCCGGGACGCTAAGGAGCTACGAGCAGTACTTC. Protein translation: CASSPGTLRSYEQYF. The full variable domain, completed from the reference TRBV5-1 and TRBJ2-7 proteins outside the CDR3, reads KAGVTQTPRYLIKTRGQQVTLSCSPISGHRSVSWYQQTPGQGLQFLFEYFSETQRNKGNFPGRFSGRQFSNSRSEMNVSTLELGDSALYLCASSPGTLRSYEQYFGPGTRLTVT.